These 21 T cell receptor beta chains were all obtained from the same sample, sequenced in a study of identical twins. TCRdb ran MiXCR on the 5' RACE reads and lists one entry per CDR3 protein. The sample has 500,000 to 600,000 distinct CDR3 sequences; 20% to 25% are singletons. This same sample was also part of a study on T cells expressing NK-cell markers.

Sequencing used CD4+ T cells sorted from blood. The origin of the receptors is a woman under 30 in good health.

Only a few counts were recorded for this clonotype. This chain links TRBV12-3 or TRBV12-4 with TRBJ2-5; a weak D match, TRBD1 (6 bases). The CDR3 consists of 13 residues. The V end lost 6 bases, the J end lost 7 bases, and 15 bases lay between the germline ends. CDR3 DNA: TGTGCCAGCAGGCAATACAGGGACGGGACCCAGTACTTC. It yields the protein CASRQYRDGTQYF.

This chain links TRBV2 with TRBJ2-1; D call uncertain. The germline V gene has CDR1 SNHLY and CDR2 FYNNEI. This CDR3 is 13 amino acids long. V lost 4 bases and J 12 bases, leaving 16 bases between the germline ends. CDR3 in DNA: TGTGCCAGCAGTGGGACGGCTTCGGATGGGCAGTTCTTC. Translating gives CASSGTASDGQFF.

The chain carries TRBV7-9 and TRBJ1-3, with no clear D. The CDR3 has 16 amino acids. Germline V gene data show CDR1 as SEHNR and CDR2 as FQNEAQ (reference sequence). V shed 3 bases and J shed 0 bases, with 12 bases lying between them. DNA for the CDR3: TGTGCCAGCAGCTTCGTACAGTCTAGCTCTGGAAACACCATATATTTT. It translates to CASSFVQSSSGNTIYF.

This clonotype appeared a few times. V usage is TRBV5-6 and J usage is TRBJ1-6; 11 nucleotides match TRBD1. CDR1 and CDR2 from the germline V gene are SGHDT and YYEEEE. The CDR3 contains 14 residues. Trimming at V came to 3 bases and at J to 13 bases, leaving 6 bases not matched to a gene. The CDR3 protein is CASSWTGGGRPLHF. As DNA, the CDR3 is TGTGCCAGCAGCTGGACAGGGGGCGGCCGGCCCCTCCACTTT.

This chain connects TRBV20-1 to TRBJ2-1, with 9 bases fitting TRBD2. The germline gives CDR1 DFQATT, CDR2 SNEGSKA (reference sequence). The CDR3 covers 14 residues. V lost 3 bases, J lost 6 bases, and 6 bases stayed unmatched. CDR3 coding DNA: TGCAGTGCTAGGAGGGCGGGGGGGCGCAATGAGCAGTTCTTC. Residues: CSARRAGGRNEQFF.

The V gene is TRBV6-1, the J gene TRBJ2-1; 9 bases are a match to TRBD2. CDR3 length: 15 residues. Per germline, CDR1 MNHNS and CDR2 SASEGT. Trimming cost V 6 bases and J 6 bases; bases outside gene matches: 9. The CDR3 spells CASSQRGASPNEQFF. For the CDR3, the DNA is TGTGCCAGCAGCCAGCGGGGGGCCTCCCCCAATGAGCAGTTCTTC.

The rearrangement uses TRBV29-1 and TRBJ2-7; D possibly corresponds to TRBD2 (7 bases). Germline V gene lookup returns CDR1 SQVTM and CDR2 ANQGSEA. V lost 7 bases and J lost 2, with 18 bases in between. This CDR3 spans 14 amino acids. DNA for the CDR3: TGCAGCGCAATAGGGTGGGGGGGCCCCTACGAGCAGTACTTC. Its translation is CSAIGWGGPYEQYF.

This clonotype was found a few times. The chain is built from TRBV29-1 and TRBJ2-1, with 7 bases matching TRBD2. Trimming removed 1 base from V and 9 bases from J; junction bases left unmatched: 6. Germline V gene lookup returns CDR1 SQVTM and CDR2 ANQGSEA. The length of the CDR3 is 13 residues. CDR3 sequence: CSVEAVREGEQFF. DNA of the CDR3: TGCAGCGTTGAAGCAGTCAGGGAGGGTGAGCAGTTCTTC.

V usage is TRBV10-3 and J usage is TRBJ2-1; D perhaps matches TRBD1 (6 bases). Trimming shortened V by 8 bases and J by 7 bases, and 12 bases separated the two germline ends. Germline V gene data show CDR1 as ENHRY and CDR2 as SYGVKD. CDR3 length: 12 amino acids. This CDR3 reads CAIGVTGNEQFF. DNA of the CDR3: TGTGCCATCGGTGTAACAGGGAATGAGCAGTTCTTC.

This clonotype was detected a few times. The V call is TRBV5-5, the J call TRBJ2-3; the match to TRBD2 covers 8 bases. Germline lookup yields CDR1 SGHKS and CDR2 YYEKEE (reference sequence). The J segment lost 2 bases and the V segment lost 4 bases, leaving 9 bases of the junction unmatched. This CDR3 contains 16 residues. In nucleotides, the CDR3 is TGTGCCAGCAGCCACGTTAGCGGGGTCTACACAGATACGCAGTATTTT. This encodes CASSHVSGVYTDTQYF. Full variable domain (remainder filled in from reference TRBV5-5 and TRBJ2-3): DAGVTQSPTHLIKTRGQQVTLRCSPISGHKSVSWYQQVLGQGPQFIFQYYEKEERGRGNFPDRFSARQFPNYSSELNVNALLLGDSALYLCASSHVSGVYTDTQYFGPGTRLTVL.

This clonotype has just a few counts. The chain joins TRBV20-1 to TRBJ1-1, with TRBD1 identical over 8 bases. Germline trimming cut 4 bases from V and 6 bases from J; bases unmatched to any gene: 10. CDR1 is DFQATT and CDR2 is SNEGSKA in the germline V gene (reference sequence). The CDR3 loop spans 14 amino acids. The CDR3 coding sequence is TGCAGTGCTAAAGGGTCAGGGGGCGCCGCTGAAGCTTTCTTT. Translation gives CSAKGSGGAAEAFF.

Only a few counts were recorded for this clonotype. The CDR3 spells CASSILGGPLETQYF. CDR3 sequence (DNA): TGTGCCAGCAGCATTCTTGGGGGGCCTCTGGAGACCCAGTACTTC. The J gene is TRBJ2-5, the V gene TRBV5-5; the D call may be TRBD1 or TRBD2 (6 bases each). Germline V CDR1 and CDR2: SGHKS, YYEKEE (reference sequence). The V and J ends lost 4 bases and 5 bases respectively, with 18 bases between them. The length of the CDR3 is 15 residues.

The CDR3 sequence: CSARASGTGEEKLFF. In nucleotides, the CDR3 is TGCAGTGCTAGAGCTTCCGGGACAGGGGAGGAGAAACTGTTTTTT. V is TRBV20-1 and J is TRBJ1-4; 10 bases fit TRBD1. Trimming cost V 1 base and J 11 bases; bases outside gene matches: 10. The germline V gene encodes CDR1 DFQATT and CDR2 SNEGSKA (reference sequence). The CDR3 has 15 amino acids.

This clonotype was seen at least ten times. V usage is TRBV5-1 and J usage is TRBJ1-1; 8 positions match TRBD1. Trimming cost V 0 bases and J 4 bases; bases outside gene matches: 2. Germline V gives CDR1 SGHRS, CDR2 YFSETQ. The CDR3 sequence is 14 residues long. CDR3 nucleotides: TGCGCCAGCAGCTTGGCCGGGACAGGCACTGAAGCTTTCTTT. Translating it yields CASSLAGTGTEAFF.

The table lists this clonotype with a few counts. V gene TRBV12-3 or TRBV12-4 combines with J gene TRBJ1-5, with 10 positions matching TRBD1. V gave up 6 bases and J gave up 7 bases; unmatched junction bases: 15. The CDR3 runs 17 residues. This chain's CDR3 is CASRATTRDRGRQPQHF. CDR3 in DNA: TGTGCCAGCAGAGCTACCACCCGGGACAGGGGTAGGCAGCCCCAGCATTTT.

The chain employs TRBV6-1 and TRBJ2-1; TRBD2 agrees at 7 bases. Per germline, CDR1 MNHNS and CDR2 SASEGT. This CDR3 contains 16 residues. V was clipped by 5 bases and J by 3 bases; unmatched bases: 10. Here the CDR3 reads CASSTMSRGDYNEQFF. The CDR3 nucleotides read TGTGCCAGCAGTACAATGAGCCGGGGGGACTACAATGAGCAGTTCTTC.

J is TRBJ2-1 and V is TRBV9; maybe TRBD2 (6 bases). With 5 bases removed from V and 7 bases from J, the gap between germline ends came to 13 bases. CDR3 size: 13 residues. The V gene's germline CDR1 is SGDLS and CDR2 YYNGEE. This chain's CDR3 is CASRRAGGNEQFF. As DNA, the CDR3 is TGTGCCAGCAGGAGGGCCGGGGGTAATGAGCAGTTCTTC.

This clonotype turned up a few times. V and J are TRBV9 and TRBJ2-1; D might be TRBD2 (6 bases). Trimming pared 4 bases from V and 10 bases from J, leaving 18 bases between. This CDR3 contains 14 residues. The germline V gene has CDR1 SGDLS and CDR2 YYNGEE. DNA for the CDR3: TGTGCCAGCAGCCTCATCCGGGACTCGCCGGAGCAGTTCTTC. This gives the protein CASSLIRDSPEQFF. Together with reference TRBV9 and TRBJ2-1, the CDR3 gives the full variable domain: DSGVTQTPKHLITATGQRVTLRCSPRSGDLSVYWYQQSLDQGLQFLIQYYNGEERAKGNILERFSAQQFPDLHSELNLSSLELGDSALYFCASSLIRDSPEQFFGPGTRLTVL.

The V and J genes are TRBV20-1 and TRBJ1-5; D is uncertain. The germline V gene encodes CDR1 DFQATT and CDR2 SNEGSKA (reference sequence). CDR3 size: 15 residues. Trimming stripped 3 bases from V and 7 bases from J, with 19 bases between. Written as DNA, the CDR3 is TGCAGTGCTAGGGACCCCTATGGGGTGGCCCAGCCCCAGCATTTT. Translation: CSARDPYGVAQPQHF.

The chain is built from TRBV11-2 and TRBJ2-7; TRBD1 or TRBD2 may be the D gene (6 bases each). Trimming removed 6 bases from V and 3 bases from J, with 15 bases in between. Germline loops: CDR1 SGHAT, CDR2 FQNNGV. This CDR3 spans 14 amino acids. The CDR3 DNA is TGTGCCAGCAGGGACTGGAGGGGGAACTACGAGCAGTACTTC. This gives the protein CASRDWRGNYEQYF.

This chain uses TRBV20-1 with TRBJ2-7; D remains unclear. Germline CDR1 and CDR2: DFQATT and SNEGSKA (reference sequence). Between the trimmed V and J ends, which lost 2 bases and 3 bases, there was a span of 17 bases. The CDR3 is made up of 15 amino acids. In DNA, the CDR3 is TGCAGTGCTAGAAGGTGGCGTCAGGACGTCTACGAGCAGTACTTC. This encodes CSARRWRQDVYEQYF.